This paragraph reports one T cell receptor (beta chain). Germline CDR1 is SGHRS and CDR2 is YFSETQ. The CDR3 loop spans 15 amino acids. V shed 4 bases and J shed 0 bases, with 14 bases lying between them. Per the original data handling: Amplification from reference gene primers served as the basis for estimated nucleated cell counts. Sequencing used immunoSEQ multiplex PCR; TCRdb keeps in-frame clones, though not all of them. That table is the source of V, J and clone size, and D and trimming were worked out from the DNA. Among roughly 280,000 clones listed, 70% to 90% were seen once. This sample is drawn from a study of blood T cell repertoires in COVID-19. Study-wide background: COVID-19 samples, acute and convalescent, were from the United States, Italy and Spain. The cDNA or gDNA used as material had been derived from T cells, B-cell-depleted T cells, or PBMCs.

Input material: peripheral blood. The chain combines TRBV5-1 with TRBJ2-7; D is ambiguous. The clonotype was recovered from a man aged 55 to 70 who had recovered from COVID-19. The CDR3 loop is CASSPRGEFSYEQYF. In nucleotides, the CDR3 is TGCGCCAGCAGCCCCCGTGGAGAATTCTCCTACGAGCAGTACTTC.